Here is one TCR beta chain with its context. Its antigen remains unknown. PCR employed 60 Vbeta and 13 Jbeta primers. Here immunoSEQ multiplex PCR was the method, and the copy in TCRdb shows in-frame clones only, minus some. The table includes under 200,000 clones, 81% detected once. Germline CDR1 and CDR2: SGHDT and YYEEEE. The CDR3 sequence is 14 residues long. The trim removed 1 base at V and 7 bases at J, leaving 3 bases unmatched. These data belong to a study of cytomegalovirus exposure and HLA in healthy donors. General study points: Common viral pathogens (according to a later analysis) appeared linked to several of the most significant clusters. Certain indistinguishable V segments, among them TRBV6-2 and TRBV6-3, were excluded.

This receptor was taken from a woman aged 18-29 years in good health and CMV-seronegative. The sample comprised PBMCs. The chain links TRBV5-6 to TRBJ2-1; 9 positions match TRBD1. Written as DNA, the CDR3 is TGTGCCAGCAGCTTGCCGGGACAGGGTAATGAGCAGTTCTTC. The encoded protein is CASSLPGQGNEQFF.